This T cell receptor (beta chain) derives from a study of cytomegalovirus exposure and HLA in healthy donors. Study context: Caucasian-associated ancestry cluster membership applied to less than 85% of several hundred genotyped donors.

In regard to this clone: Its antigen is as yet unknown.

A multiplex PCR was run with 60 Vbeta primers and 13 Jbeta primers. The assay was immunoSEQ multiplex PCR, and TCRdb's table has in-frame clones only and misses some. This sample has 50,000 or so clones; about three quarters occur once, and the top ten carry more than 2.5%. Whole-study findings and limits: About 87% or about 30% of the time was how often most TCR beta V segments were productive, according to an earlier analysis.

This clonotype was sampled from a female donor in good health and CMV-seronegative. The sequencing input was PBMCs.

The CDR3 is CASSLSTGGSEQFF. In DNA form, the CDR3 reads TGTGCCAGCAGTTTATCGACCGGGGGAAGTGAGCAGTTCTTC. This rearrangement joins TRBV27 to TRBJ2-1; TRBD2 is a possible D gene (6 bases). V was shortened by 0 bases and J by 9 bases, with 12 bases between the two germline ends. The germline gives CDR1 MNHEY, CDR2 SMNVEV (reference sequence). This CDR3 spans 14 amino acids.